The T cell receptor beta chain under discussion was sequenced for a study of T cells in Graves' hyperthyroidism and ophthalmopathy. About the research overall: Peripheral blood specimens were obtained at initial diagnosis, prior to any treatment.

The CDR3 covers 16 residues. Germline CDR1 SQVTM, CDR2 ANQGSEA. V was pared by 6 bases and J by 4 bases, with 14 bases of the junction left unmatched. Patients aged 18 to 65 had newly diagnosed hyperthyroidism lasting under 2 months. Amplified regions were TCR beta CDR3 sequences from RNA transcripts. The HTBI primer set drove a first-round RT-PCR of the TCR CDR3. MiXCR, run by TCRdb on the multiplex PCR reads, gives a single entry per CDR3 protein. The sample consists of 200,000 to 250,000 distinct CDR3 sequences, more than 15% of them appearing once. The table lists this clonotype with many counts. Specimen: blood. The rearrangement uses TRBV29-1 and TRBJ2-5; 10 bases align to TRBD2. The TCR was taken from a man aged 50-59 years with Graves' hyperthyroidism. The CDR3 sequence is CSVVVASGSLGETQYF. The CDR3, as DNA: TGCAGCGTGGTTGTAGCTAGCGGGAGTTTAGGAGAGACCCAGTACTTC.